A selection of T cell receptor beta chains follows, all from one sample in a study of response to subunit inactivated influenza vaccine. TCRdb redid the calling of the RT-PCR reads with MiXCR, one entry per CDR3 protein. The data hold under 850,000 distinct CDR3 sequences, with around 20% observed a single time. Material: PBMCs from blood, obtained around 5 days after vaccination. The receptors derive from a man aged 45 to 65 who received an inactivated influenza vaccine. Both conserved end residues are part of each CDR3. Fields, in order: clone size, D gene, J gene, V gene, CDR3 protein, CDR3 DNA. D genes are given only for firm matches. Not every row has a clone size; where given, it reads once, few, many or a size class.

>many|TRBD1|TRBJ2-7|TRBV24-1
CATSEPGTAAEQYF
TGTGCCACCAGTGAACCCGGGACAGCTGCCGAGCAGTACTTC
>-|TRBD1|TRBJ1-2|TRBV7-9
CASSLVRDRGYGYTF
TGTGCCAGCAGCTTAGTCCGGGACAGAGGGTATGGCTACACCTTC
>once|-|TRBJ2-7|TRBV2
CASRRESYEQYF
TGTGCCAGCAGGAGGGAGTCCTACGAGCAGTACTTC
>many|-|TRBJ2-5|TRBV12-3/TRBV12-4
CASSLSGQETQYF
TGTGCCAGCAGTTTGTCAGGGCAAGAGACCCAGTACTTC
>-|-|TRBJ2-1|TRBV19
CASSGPQVEREQFF
TGTGCCAGTAGTGGGCCCCAAGTGGAGCGGGAGCAGTTCTTC
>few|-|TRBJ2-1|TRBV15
CATSRGQARLLNEQFF
TGTGCCACCAGCAGAGGACAGGCCAGGTTGTTAAATGAGCAGTTCTTC
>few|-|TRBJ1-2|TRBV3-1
CASRLRAGNYGYTF
TGTGCCAGCAGACTCCGGGCAGGTAACTATGGCTACACCTTC
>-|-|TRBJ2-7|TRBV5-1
CASRRDEYYEQYF
TGCGCCAGCAGGCGGGACGAATACTACGAGCAGTACTTC
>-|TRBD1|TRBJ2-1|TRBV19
CASSIAGQGNNEQFF
TGTGCCAGTAGTATAGCGGGACAGGGGAACAATGAGCAGTTCTTC
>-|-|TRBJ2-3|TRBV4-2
CASSQDRTPDTQYF
TGTGCCAGCAGCCAAGATAGAACACCAGATACGCAGTATTTT
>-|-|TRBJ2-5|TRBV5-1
CASSGDEETQYF
TGCGCCAGCAGCGGAGACGAAGAGACCCAGTACTTC
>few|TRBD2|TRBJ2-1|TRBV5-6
CASSSLAVGEQFF
TGTGCCAGCAGCTCGCTAGCGGTAGGTGAGCAGTTCTTC
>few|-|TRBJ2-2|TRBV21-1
CASSSRDRPGGYTGELFF
TGTGCCAGCAGCAGCCGGGACAGGCCAGGTGGCTACACCGGGGAGCTGTTTTTT
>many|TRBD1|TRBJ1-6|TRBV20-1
CSAKLGQASNSPLHF
TGCAGTGCTAAGCTGGGACAGGCTAGCAATTCACCCCTCCACTTT
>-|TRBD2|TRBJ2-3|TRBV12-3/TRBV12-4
CASSPPGLAHLSQYF
TGTGCCAGCAGTCCACCGGGACTAGCGCATCTGTCGCAGTATTTT
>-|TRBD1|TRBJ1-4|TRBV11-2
CASSGRQGALYEKLFF
TGTGCCAGCAGCGGTAGACAGGGGGCATTATATGAAAAACTGTTTTTT
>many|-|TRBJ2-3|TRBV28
CASSFGLSTDTQYF
TGTGCCAGCAGTTTCGGGCTGAGCACAGATACGCAGTATTTT
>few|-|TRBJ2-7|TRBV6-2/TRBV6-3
CASSHPGPRSYEQYF
TGTGCCAGCAGTCATCCGGGACCTAGATCCTACGAGCAGTACTTC
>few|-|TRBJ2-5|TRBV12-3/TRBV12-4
CASSLGARVETQYF
TGTGCCAGCAGTTTAGGGGCCAGGGTGGAGACCCAGTACTTC
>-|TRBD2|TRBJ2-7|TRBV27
CASSPTGTSGSYYEQYF
TGTGCCAGCAGTCCAACCGGGACTAGCGGGAGCTACTACGAGCAGTACTTC
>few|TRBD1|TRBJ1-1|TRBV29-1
CSVSRQGATEAFF
TGCAGCGTTAGCCGACAGGGGGCGACTGAAGCTTTCTTT
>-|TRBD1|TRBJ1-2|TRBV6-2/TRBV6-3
CASSSRDRETRSNGYTF
TGTGCCAGCAGTTCCCGGGACAGGGAAACGAGGAGTAATGGCTACACCTTC